This entry is about one T cell receptor (beta chain). The sample originates from a study of blood T cell repertoires in COVID-19. As for the study in general: T cells, B-cell-depleted T cells, or PBMCs provided the cDNA or gDNA that served as material.

TCRdb's copy holds only in-frame clones and misses some; the assay was immunoSEQ multiplex PCR. The repertoire holds 150,000 to 200,000 clones, with 75% to 90% as singletons. The CDR3 has 13 residues. Per germline, CDR1 LGHNA and CDR2 YSLEER. V was cut by 8 bases and J by 11 bases, with 19 bases left in between. V is TRBV4-3 and J is TRBJ2-1, with D perhaps matching TRBD1 (5 bases). The TCR originated in a woman at least 80 years old with active or convalescent COVID-19. The material sequenced was peripheral blood. CDR3 protein: CASAIYGQGKQFF. CDR3 nucleotide sequence: TGCGCCAGCGCAATTTATGGTCAGGGAAAGCAGTTCTTC.